The clone carrying this T cell receptor beta chain was seen many times. This record comes from a study of spatial heterogeneity in lung cancer. Germline V gene data show CDR1 as MDHEN and CDR2 as SYDVKM. The length of the CDR3 is 13 residues. Trimming took 3 bases from V and 3 from J, leaving 6 bases between them. MiXCR, run by TCRdb on the 5' RACE reads, gives a single entry per CDR3 protein. The data show about 16,000 distinct CDR3 sequences, roughly 6.3% seen once. Specified time point: blood at routine non-recurrence follow-up after resection. No cells were sorted before sequencing. The whole RNA sequenced was extracted from tumor, nontumor lung or frozen PBMC.

The sequencing here drew on PBMCs, taken at follow-up. The chain joins TRBV28 to TRBJ1-5; D is unclear. The TCR comes from a male donor with early-stage non-small cell lung cancer. CDR3 residues: CASSLVDNQPQHF. CDR3 bases: TGTGCCAGCAGTTTGGTTGACAATCAGCCCCAGCATTTT.